Following are 18 T cell receptor beta chains from one sample sequenced in a study of T cell changes during pregnancy in multiple sclerosis. Measured with immunoSEQ multiplex PCR; TCRdb has only the in-frame clones, and not every one. There are about 47,000 clones in the sample; 90% to 95% occur only once, and 2% to 2.5% lies in the top ten. The sequenced sample was peripheral blood, obtained in the third trimester of pregnancy. These receptors originate from a female donor with multiple sclerosis, enrolled in a pregnancy study.

The J gene is TRBJ2-7, the V gene TRBV27, with 10 bases identical to TRBD2. Germline V gives CDR1 MNHEY, CDR2 SMNVEV (reference sequence). Trimming at V came to 6 bases and at J to 0 bases, leaving 2 bases not matched to a gene. This CDR3 contains 14 residues. The CDR3 is CASSRLAGSYEQYF. CDR3 sequence (DNA): TGTGCCAGCAGCCGACTAGCGGGCTCCTACGAGCAGTACTTC.

This sequence joins TRBV29-1 and TRBJ1-1; D is ambiguous. This CDR3 is built from 13 residues. Germline values: CDR1 SQVTM, CDR2 ANQGSEA. Trimming cost V 4 bases and J 0 bases, with 9 bases left between them. CDR3 sequence reads: CSVVGRMNTEAFF. Written as DNA, the CDR3 is TGCAGCGTTGTTGGGCGCATGAACACTGAAGCTTTCTTT.

This chain connects TRBV2 to TRBJ2-1; 11 bases are shared with TRBD2. Per the germline V gene, CDR1 is SNHLY and CDR2 is FYNNEI. V shed 6 bases and J 6 bases; nucleotides not matched to a gene: 10. The length of the CDR3 is 16 residues. In DNA, the CDR3 is TGTGCCAGCAGGCTAAATAGCGGGAGGGCCGTCAATGAGCAGTTCTTC. Translation: CASRLNSGRAVNEQFF.

The V call is TRBV29-1, the J call TRBJ1-2; weak D call: TRBD1 (5 bases). The CDR3 loop spans 11 amino acids. The V and J ends lost 4 bases and 5 bases respectively, with 8 bases between them. Germline V gene sequence: CDR1 SQVTM, CDR2 ANQGSEA. The CDR3 DNA reads TGCAGCGTTGTGACAGATTATGGCTACACCTTC. It encodes CSVVTDYGYTF. Full variable domain (rest looked up from reference TRBV29-1 and TRBJ1-2): SAVISQKPSRDICQRGTSLTIQCQVDSQVTMMFWYRQQPGQSLTLIATANQGSEATYESGFVIDKFPISRPNLTFSTLTVSNMSPEDSSIYLCSVVTDYGYTFGSGTRLTVV.

V and J are TRBV19 and TRBJ1-5; D ambiguous. Per the germline V gene, CDR1 is LNHDA and CDR2 is SQIVND (reference sequence). This CDR3 region has 13 residues. The V end was cut by 7 bases, the J end by 2 bases, with 9 bases between. CDR3 in amino acids: CASTRRGNQPQHF. For the CDR3, the DNA is TGTGCCAGTACGCGGCGAGGCAATCAGCCCCAGCATTTT.

The V gene is TRBV28, the J gene TRBJ1-4, with 8 positions matching TRBD1. Trimming at V came to 4 bases and at J to 7 bases, leaving 8 bases not matched to a gene. This CDR3 spans 15 amino acids. CDR1 is MDHEN and CDR2 is SYDVKM in the germline V gene. The CDR3 region is CASSSSGGLSEKLFF. The DNA for the CDR3 is TGTGCCAGCAGTTCGTCAGGGGGCCTCAGTGAAAAACTGTTTTTT. Full variable domain (missing parts from reference TRBV28 and TRBJ1-4): DVKVTQSSRYLVKRTGEKVFLECVQDMDHENMFWYRQDPGLGLRLIYFSYDVKMKEKGDIPEGYSVSREKKERFSLILESASTNQTSMYLCASSSSGGLSEKLFFGSGTQLSVL.

The J gene is TRBJ1-1, the V gene TRBV6-1; weak D call: TRBD1 (6 bases). CDR1 and CDR2 from the germline V gene are MNHNS and SASEGT. The germline V and J ends were trimmed by 2 bases and 10 bases, with 17 bases remaining between them. The CDR3 is 14 amino acids. The CDR3 spells CASSEKGRGMSAFF. Written as DNA, the CDR3 is TGTGCCAGCAGTGAAAAGGGCAGGGGAATGTCAGCTTTCTTT.

As to this clone: Compared with germline, one end of the junction differs, possibly owing to a read error. The CDR3 loop is CASSEEGQGALMEPQHF. In nucleotides, the CDR3 is TGTGCCAGCAGCGAAGAGGGACAGGGGGCTTTGATGGAGCCCCAGCATTTT. The rearrangement links TRBV2 to TRBJ1-5; 12 nucleotides match TRBD1. The CDR3 sequence is 17 residues long. Per the germline V gene, CDR1 is SNHLY and CDR2 is FYNNEI.

In this sample, this clone turned up once. The genes are TRBV27 and TRBJ1-5; 11 nucleotides agree with TRBD1. V lost 5 bases to trimming and J lost 4 bases; unmatched junction nucleotides: 4. The CDR3 has 15 amino acids. Germline V gene data show CDR1 as MNHEY and CDR2 as SMNVEV (reference sequence). CDR3 residues: CASSAGTGGNQPQHF. In DNA, the CDR3 is TGTGCCAGCAGTGCCGGGACAGGGGGAAATCAGCCCCAGCATTTT.

The rearrangement links TRBV18 to TRBJ1-4, with D possibly being TRBD1 (5 bases). The CDR3 length is 16 residues. From germline, CDR1 is KGHSH and CDR2 LQKENI. The ends were cut back, 3 bases at V and 4 bases at J, with 15 bases in the middle. CDR3 residues: CASSPKKTAYNEKLFF. In nucleotides, the CDR3 is TGTGCCAGCTCACCCAAGAAGACAGCTTATAATGAAAAACTGTTTTTT.

The chain recombines TRBV7-2 with TRBJ2-3; no firm D call. Trimming left V 5 bases short and J 2 bases short, with 11 bases between. This CDR3 comprises 14 residues. Per the germline V gene, CDR1 is SGHTA and CDR2 is FQGNSA. In DNA, the CDR3 is TGTGCCAGCAGCGTAAATGTAGCCACAGATACGCAGTATTTT. This translates into CASSVNVATDTQYF.

The chain joins TRBV4-3 to TRBJ2-1; tentatively, D is TRBD2 (6 bases). CDR1 and CDR2 from the germline V gene are LGHNA and YSLEER. Trimming shortened V by 0 bases and J by 5 bases, and 14 bases separated the two germline ends. This CDR3 region has 16 residues. CDR3 amino acids: CASSQEGGIRHNEQFF. CDR3 DNA: TGCGCCAGCAGCCAAGAGGGCGGGATCAGGCACAATGAGCAGTTCTTC.

This sequence joins TRBV5-1 and TRBJ1-1; TRBD1 matches 10 bases. The CDR3 covers 15 residues. In germline, CDR1 is SGHRS, CDR2 YFSETQ. Trimming took 0 bases from V and 5 from J; bases not matched to a gene: 4. CDR3 bases: TGCGCCAGCAGCTTGGGGGACAGGGGCTTTACTGAAGCTTTCTTT. Encoded protein: CASSLGDRGFTEAFF.

The V gene is TRBV27, the J gene TRBJ2-2; 7 bases map to TRBD2. V shed 3 bases, J shed 4 bases, and the junction held 8 bases outside the gene matches. In germline, CDR1 is MNHEY, CDR2 SMNVEV (reference sequence). The CDR3 has 16 amino acids. The CDR3 DNA is TGTGCCAGCAGTTTTCGGGGACTACCTTTCACCGGGGAGCTGTTTTTT. Its protein product is CASSFRGLPFTGELFF.

J is TRBJ2-7 and V is TRBV18; no clear D. Germline loops: CDR1 KGHSH, CDR2 LQKENI. The CDR3 contains 12 residues. V was pared by 3 bases and J by 2 bases, with 5 bases between. The CDR3 nucleotides read TGTGCCAGCTCACCCCTACCCTACGAGCAGTACTTC. This codes for CASSPLPYEQYF.

The chain employs TRBV25-1 and TRBJ2-5; TRBD1 agrees at 9 bases. The V and J ends lost 10 bases and 5 bases, in that order; junction bases with no gene match: 8. Germline assignment: CDR1 MGHDK and CDR2 SYGVNS. The CDR3 loop spans 13 amino acids. The CDR3 nucleotides are TGTGCCACCAAGACAGGGGGTATGGAGACCCAGTACTTC. It codes for CATKTGGMETQYF.

The chain has TRBV4-2 and TRBJ1-6, with D uncertain. The germline V gene encodes CDR1 LGHNA and CDR2 YNFKEQ. The ends were cut back, 1 base at V and 9 bases at J, with 13 bases in the middle. The CDR3 is 15 residues long. CDR3 region: CASSQAAGEVSPLHF. The DNA for the CDR3 is TGTGCCAGCAGCCAAGCGGCCGGGGAGGTTTCACCCCTCCACTTT.

The rearrangement links TRBV28 to TRBJ2-1; 10 bases agree with TRBD1. CDR3 length: 15 residues. Germline lookup yields CDR1 MDHEN and CDR2 SYDVKM. V was pared by 6 bases and J by 8 bases, with 10 bases of the junction left unmatched. CDR3 DNA sequence: TGTGCCAGCAGACCAACCGGGACAGGGGTCCATGAGCAGTTCTTC. Its protein product is CASRPTGTGVHEQFF.